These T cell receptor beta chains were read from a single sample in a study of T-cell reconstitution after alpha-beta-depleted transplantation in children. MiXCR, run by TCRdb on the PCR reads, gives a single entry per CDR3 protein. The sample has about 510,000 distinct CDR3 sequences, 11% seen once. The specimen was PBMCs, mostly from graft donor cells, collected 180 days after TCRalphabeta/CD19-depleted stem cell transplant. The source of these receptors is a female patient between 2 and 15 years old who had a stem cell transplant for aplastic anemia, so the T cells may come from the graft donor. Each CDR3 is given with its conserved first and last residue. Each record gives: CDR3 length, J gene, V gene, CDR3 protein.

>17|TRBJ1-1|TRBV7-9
CASSLYRALGVATEAFF
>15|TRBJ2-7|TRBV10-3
CAISDLAGASYEQYF
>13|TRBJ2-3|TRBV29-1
CSVDRASTDTQYF
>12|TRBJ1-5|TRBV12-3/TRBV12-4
CASSTDNQPQHF
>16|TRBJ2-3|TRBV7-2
CASSLIAGTSTDTQYF
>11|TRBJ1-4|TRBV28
CATRGDEKLFF
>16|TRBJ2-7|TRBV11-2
CASSFIPGGGSYEQYF
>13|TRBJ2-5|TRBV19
CASSRQAVETQYF
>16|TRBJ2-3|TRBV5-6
CASSWGQGRGTDTQYF
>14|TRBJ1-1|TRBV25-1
CASGEWGGNTEAFF
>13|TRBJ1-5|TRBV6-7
CGATGLSNQPQHF